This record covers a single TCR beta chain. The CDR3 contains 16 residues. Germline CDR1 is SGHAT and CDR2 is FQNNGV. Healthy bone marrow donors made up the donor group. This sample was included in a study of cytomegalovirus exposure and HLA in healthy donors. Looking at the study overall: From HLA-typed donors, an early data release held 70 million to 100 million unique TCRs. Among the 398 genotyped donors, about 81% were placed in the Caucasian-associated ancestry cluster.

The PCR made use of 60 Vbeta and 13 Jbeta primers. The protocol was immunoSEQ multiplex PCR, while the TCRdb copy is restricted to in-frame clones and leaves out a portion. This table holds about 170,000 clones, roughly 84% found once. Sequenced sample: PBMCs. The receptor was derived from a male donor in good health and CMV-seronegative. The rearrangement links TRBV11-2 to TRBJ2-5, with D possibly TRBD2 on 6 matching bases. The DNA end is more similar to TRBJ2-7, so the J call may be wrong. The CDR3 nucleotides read TGTGCCAGCAGCTTAAGCGGTAATAGCGGAATATACGAGCAGTACTTC. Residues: CASSLSGNSGIYEQYF.